This T cell receptor (beta chain) is from a study of shared clonotypes between healthy human individuals. At the deep level, the assay was run. Genomic DNA (from each subset) was split evenly across several immunoSEQ plates. Libraries were prepared by immunoSEQ multiplex PCR; TCRdb keeps only in-frame clonotypes and omits some of them. The data contain some 240,000 clones, 65% to 70% of them singletons. The donors were all Caucasian adults (living in Nashville, Tennessee). Germline CDR1 is LGHNA and CDR2 is YNFKEQ. CDR3 length equals 14 residues. The V gene lost 0 bases and the J gene lost 14 bases, with 18 bases spanning the gap.

The sequenced sample was memory CD4+ T cells sorted from blood. Subset in this sample: CD45RA-negative fraction. The TCR originated in a man aged 25 to 45 in good health. The V and J genes are TRBV4-2 and TRBJ2-3, with D possibly matching TRBD2 (5 bases). Written as DNA, the CDR3 is TGTGCCAGCAGCCAAGATACCGGAGGTCGTTCCCCGTATTTT. Its protein is CASSQDTGGRSPYF.